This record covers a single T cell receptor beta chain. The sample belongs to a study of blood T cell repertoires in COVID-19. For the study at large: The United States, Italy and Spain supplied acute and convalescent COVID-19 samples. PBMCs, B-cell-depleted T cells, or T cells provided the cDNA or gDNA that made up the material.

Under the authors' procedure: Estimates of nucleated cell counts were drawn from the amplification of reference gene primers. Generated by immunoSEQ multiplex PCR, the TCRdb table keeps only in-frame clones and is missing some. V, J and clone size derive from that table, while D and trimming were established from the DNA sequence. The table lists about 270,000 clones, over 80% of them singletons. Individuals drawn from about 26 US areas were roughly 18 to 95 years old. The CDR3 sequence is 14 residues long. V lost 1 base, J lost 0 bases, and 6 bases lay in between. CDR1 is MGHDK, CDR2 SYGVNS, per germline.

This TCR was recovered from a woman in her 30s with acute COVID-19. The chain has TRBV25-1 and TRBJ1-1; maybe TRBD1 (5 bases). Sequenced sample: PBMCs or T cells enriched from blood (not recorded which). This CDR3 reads CASSELGLNTEAFF. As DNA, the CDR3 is TGTGCCAGCAGTGAATTGGGGCTGAACACTGAAGCTTTCTTT.